A selection of T cell receptor beta chains follows, all from one sample in a study of Graves' ophthalmopathy and Graves' hyperthyroidism. In TCRdb, the multiplex PCR reads were re-called with MiXCR into one record per CDR3 protein. The repertoire consists of around 1,000,000 distinct CDR3 sequences, with about 36% occurring once and the leading ten covering 11%. The specimen sequenced was peripheral blood or thyroid tissue (not recorded which). All receptors derive from an adult man with Graves' hyperthyroidism. The CDR3 runs from the conserved cysteine through the conserved F or W. The D gene is left open where the match is weak. Clone size is not always given. Where it is, it says once, few, many or a class for expanded clones.

D: TRBD1; J: TRBJ1-3; size: -; V: TRBV11-1; CDR3: CASSHPGTVFNTIYF; DNA: TGTGCCAGCAGCCACCCGGGGACAGTGTTTAACACCATATATTTT
D: TRBD2; J: TRBJ2-5; size: -; V: TRBV5-1; CDR3: CASSRSLAGQETQYF; DNA: TGCGCCAGCAGCCGATCGCTAGCGGGGCAAGAGACCCAGTACTTC
D: -; J: TRBJ2-7; size: few; V: TRBV4-2; CDR3: CASSHDGYEQYF; DNA: TGTGCCAGCAGCCACGACGGCTACGAGCAGTACTTC
D: -; J: TRBJ2-5; size: -; V: TRBV28; CDR3: CASRGILGETQYF; DNA: TGTGCCAGCAGGGGTATTTTGGGGGAGACCCAGTACTTC
D: -; J: TRBJ1-6; size: many; V: TRBV7-8; CDR3: CASSLASGTNSPLHF; DNA: TGTGCCAGCAGCTTAGCTTCGGGGACGAATTCACCCCTCCACTTT
D: TRBD1; J: TRBJ1-2; size: -; V: TRBV12-3/TRBV12-4; CDR3: CASSSTGTGAANYGYTF; DNA: TGTGCCAGCAGTTCAACCGGGACAGGGGCGGCTAACTATGGCTACACCTTC
D: -; J: TRBJ2-7; size: -; V: TRBV10-3; CDR3: CAISETGGEDEQYF; DNA: TGTGCCATCAGTGAGACTGGGGGCGAAGACGAGCAGTACTTC
D: -; J: TRBJ1-2; size: few; V: TRBV4-2; CDR3: CASSQEGAYGYTF; DNA: TGTGCCAGCAGCCAAGAGGGGGCATATGGCTACACCTTC
D: TRBD1; J: TRBJ2-3; size: -; V: TRBV15; CDR3: CATSTGTGSTDTQYF; DNA: TGTGCCACCAGCACCGGGACAGGGAGCACAGATACGCAGTATTTT
D: TRBD2; J: TRBJ2-5; size: -; V: TRBV11-3; CDR3: CASSLGSGGVRTQETQYF; DNA: TGTGCCAGCAGCTTAGGAAGCGGGGGGGTAAGAACCCAAGAGACCCAGTACTTC
D: -; J: TRBJ1-1; size: -; V: TRBV9; CDR3: CASSPPDSGGNTEAFF; DNA: TGTGCCAGCAGCCCCCCGGACAGCGGGGGGAACACTGAAGCTTTCTTT
D: -; J: TRBJ2-6; size: many; V: TRBV20-1; CDR3: CSARDSWLPGANVLTF; DNA: TGCAGTGCTAGAGATTCTTGGCTTCCTGGGGCCAACGTCCTGACTTTC
D: -; J: TRBJ2-5; size: -; V: TRBV2; CDR3: CASALLKETQYF; DNA: TGTGCCAGCGCACTGTTGAAAGAGACCCAGTACTTC
D: TRBD1; J: TRBJ2-5; size: few; V: TRBV29-1; CDR3: CSVGTGSFGETQYF; DNA: TGCAGCGTAGGGACAGGCTCATTCGGGGAGACCCAGTACTTC
D: -; J: TRBJ1-1; size: -; V: TRBV29-1; CDR3: CSVVSSRSRRGGMNTEAFF; DNA: TGCAGCGTTGTTTCTAGTAGGAGCAGGAGAGGGGGGATGAACACTGAAGCTTTCTTT
D: -; J: TRBJ2-5; size: many; V: TRBV5-5; CDR3: CASSPEQGGQETQYF; DNA: TGTGCCAGCAGCCCAGAACAGGGAGGCCAAGAGACCCAGTACTTC
D: -; J: TRBJ2-2; size: few; V: TRBV19; CDR3: CASSPRDSRPSGELFF; DNA: TGTGCCAGTAGTCCCCGGGATAGCCGGCCGTCCGGGGAGCTGTTTTTT
D: -; J: TRBJ1-1; size: many; V: TRBV29-1; CDR3: CSATRGSTEAFF; DNA: TGCAGCGCCACTCGGGGAAGCACTGAAGCTTTCTTT
D: -; J: TRBJ1-2; size: many; V: TRBV7-9; CDR3: CASSSRQDLSGYTF; DNA: TGTGCCAGCAGCTCAAGACAGGACTTGAGTGGCTACACCTTC